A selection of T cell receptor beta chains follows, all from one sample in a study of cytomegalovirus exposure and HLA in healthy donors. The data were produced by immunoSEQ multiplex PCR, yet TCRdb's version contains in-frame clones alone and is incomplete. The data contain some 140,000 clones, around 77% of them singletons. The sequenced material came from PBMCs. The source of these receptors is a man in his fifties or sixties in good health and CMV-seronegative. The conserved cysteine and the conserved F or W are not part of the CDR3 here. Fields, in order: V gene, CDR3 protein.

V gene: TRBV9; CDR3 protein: ASSVVAGVYNEQF
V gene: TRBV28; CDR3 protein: ASRRTGASYEQY
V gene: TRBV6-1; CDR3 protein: ASSIDTSTDTQY
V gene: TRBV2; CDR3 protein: ASSEANEQY
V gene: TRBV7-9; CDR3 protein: ASSLAGGPRETQY
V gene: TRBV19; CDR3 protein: ASTPSGSNEQF
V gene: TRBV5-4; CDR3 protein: ASSLAEGLAGTGELF
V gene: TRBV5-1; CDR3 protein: ASSLQGFSNTEAF
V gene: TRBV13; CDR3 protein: ASSFVGGYQETQY
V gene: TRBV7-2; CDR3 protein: ASSFAGTSGTDTQY
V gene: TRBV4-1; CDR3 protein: ASSQFVGETEAF
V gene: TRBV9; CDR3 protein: ASSLGDFNYEQY
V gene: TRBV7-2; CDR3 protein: ASSYQEGGLRETQY
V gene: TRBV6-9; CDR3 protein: ASSYFGQAMDSPLH
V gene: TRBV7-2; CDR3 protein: ASSLESGNTIY
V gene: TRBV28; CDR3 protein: ASGLPIYNEQF
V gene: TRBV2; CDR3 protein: ASRGLAEYNEQF
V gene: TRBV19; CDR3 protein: ASSKERGTGGVHEQY
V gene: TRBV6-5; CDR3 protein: ASSPDRGITGELF
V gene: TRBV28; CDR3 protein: ASSARVLRGTEAF
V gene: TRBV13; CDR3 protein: ASSVSGAGSLEQY
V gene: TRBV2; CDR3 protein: ASGKAGIQETQY
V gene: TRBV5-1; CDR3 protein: ASSKTDPREKLF
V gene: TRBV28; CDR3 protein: ASSDSYSNQPQH
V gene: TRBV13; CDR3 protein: ASGDQSESHEQY
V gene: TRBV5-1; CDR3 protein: ASSLGTGAGADTQY
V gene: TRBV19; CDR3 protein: ASTPRGQTHQPQH
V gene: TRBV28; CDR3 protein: ASSPHRARGTEAF
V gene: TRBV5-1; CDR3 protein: ASSIRGLAGTGYNEQF
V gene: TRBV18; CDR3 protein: ASSPRQETQY
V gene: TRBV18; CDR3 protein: ASSPTLERGLNEKLF
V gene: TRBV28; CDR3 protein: ASSLQDRINEKLF
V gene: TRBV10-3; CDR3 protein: AISESLQRNTGELF
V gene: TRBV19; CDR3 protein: ATRDRENTGELF
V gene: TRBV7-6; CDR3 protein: ASSLARGANTEAF
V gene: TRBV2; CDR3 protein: ASSEAQGTGEQY
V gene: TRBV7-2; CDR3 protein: ASSFVQTVGGTQY
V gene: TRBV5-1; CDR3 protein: ASGTGGSGNTIY
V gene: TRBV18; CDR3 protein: ASSPTPGQIYGYT
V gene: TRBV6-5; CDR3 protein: ASSIAGGSYEQY
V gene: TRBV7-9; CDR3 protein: ASILPGQGFNEQF
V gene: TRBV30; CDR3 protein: AWSTPGTGGNIQY
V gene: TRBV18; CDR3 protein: ASSPIAGTNQETQY
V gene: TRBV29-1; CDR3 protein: SVESTETDTQY
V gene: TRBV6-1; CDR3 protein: ASSDVGGFVQY
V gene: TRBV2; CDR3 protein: ASNRGLGTGELF
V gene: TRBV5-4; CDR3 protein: ASSLAGSANTGELF
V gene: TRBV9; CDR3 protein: ASSPQGAGDTQY
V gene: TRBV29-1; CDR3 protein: SVGQGEGPDTQY
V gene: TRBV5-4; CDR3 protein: AIAAGGTYNEQF
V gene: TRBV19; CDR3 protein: ASSSGTDTQY
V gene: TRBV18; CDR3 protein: ASSRKTGENTGELF
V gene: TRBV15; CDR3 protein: ATSRAGQAYEQY
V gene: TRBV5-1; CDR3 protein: ASSPEGTGDYEQY
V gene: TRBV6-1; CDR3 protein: ASSEGRGSTDTQY
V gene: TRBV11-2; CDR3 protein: ASSPVGGLGTDTQY
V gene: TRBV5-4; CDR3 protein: ASSLPKETQY